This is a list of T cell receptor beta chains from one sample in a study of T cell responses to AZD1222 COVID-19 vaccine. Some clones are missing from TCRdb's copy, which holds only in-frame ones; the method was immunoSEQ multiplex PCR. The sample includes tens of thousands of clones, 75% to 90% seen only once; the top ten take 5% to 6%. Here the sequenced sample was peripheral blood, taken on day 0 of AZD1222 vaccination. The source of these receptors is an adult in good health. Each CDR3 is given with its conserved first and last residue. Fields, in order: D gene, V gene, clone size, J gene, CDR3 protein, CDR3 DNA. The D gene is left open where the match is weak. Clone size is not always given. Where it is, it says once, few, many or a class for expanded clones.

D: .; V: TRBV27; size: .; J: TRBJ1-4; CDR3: CASSLQVGARSELFF; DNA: TGTGCCAGCAGCCTTCAGGTGGGGGCGCGTTCGGAACTGTTTTTT
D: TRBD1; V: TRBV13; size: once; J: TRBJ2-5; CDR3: CASSSAGGKETQYF; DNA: TGTGCCAGCAGCTCGGCAGGGGGCAAGGAGACCCAGTACTTC
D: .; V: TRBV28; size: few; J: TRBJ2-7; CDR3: CASNLDRKSEQYF; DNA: TGTGCCAGCAACCTCGACAGAAAAAGCGAGCAGTACTTC
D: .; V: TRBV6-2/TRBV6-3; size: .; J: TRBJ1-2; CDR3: CASSYLYNYGYTF; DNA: TGTGCCAGCAGTTACTTGTATAACTATGGCTACACCTTC
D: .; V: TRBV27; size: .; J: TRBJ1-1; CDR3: CASSQGSEAFF; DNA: TGTGCCAGCAGTCAGGGATCTGAAGCTTTCTTT
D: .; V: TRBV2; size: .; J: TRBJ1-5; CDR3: CASNWGSRQPQHF; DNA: TGTGCCAGCAATTGGGGGAGCCGCCAGCCCCAGCATTTT
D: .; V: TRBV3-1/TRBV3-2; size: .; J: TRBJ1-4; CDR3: CASSLSGGNEKLFF; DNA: TGTGCCAGCAGCCTTTCCGGGGGAAATGAAAAACTGTTTTTT
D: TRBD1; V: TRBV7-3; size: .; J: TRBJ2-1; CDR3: CASSFDRGAYNEQFF; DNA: TGTGCCAGCAGCTTTGACAGGGGCGCGTACAATGAGCAGTTCTTC
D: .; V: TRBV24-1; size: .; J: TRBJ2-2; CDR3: CATRGFTGELFF; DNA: TGTGCCACCAGAGGGTTCACCGGGGAGCTGTTTTTT
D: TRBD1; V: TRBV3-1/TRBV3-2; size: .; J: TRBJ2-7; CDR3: CASSQEGGPYEQYF; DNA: TGTGCCAGCAGCCAAGAAGGGGGCCCCTACGAGCAGTACTTC
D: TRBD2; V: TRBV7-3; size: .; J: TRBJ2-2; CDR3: CATRGAEAGELFF; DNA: TGTGCCACGCGGGGGGCGGAGGCCGGGGAGCTGTTTTTT
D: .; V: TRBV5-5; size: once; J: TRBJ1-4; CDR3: CASSPGLSTTNEKLFF; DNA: TGTGCCAGCAGTCCGGGACTCTCAACAACTAATGAAAAACTGTTTTTT
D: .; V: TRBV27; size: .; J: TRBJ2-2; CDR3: CASSATGSNTGELFF; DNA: TGTGCCAGCAGTGCCACCGGTTCGAACACCGGGGAGCTGTTTTTT
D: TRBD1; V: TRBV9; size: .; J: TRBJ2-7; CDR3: CASSASDRSYEQYF; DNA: TGTGCCAGCAGCGCCTCGGACAGGTCCTACGAGCAGTACTTC
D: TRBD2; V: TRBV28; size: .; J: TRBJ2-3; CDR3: CASSFKRGLTDTQYF; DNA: TGTGCCAGCAGTTTTAAGCGGGGCCTCACAGATACGCAGTATTTT
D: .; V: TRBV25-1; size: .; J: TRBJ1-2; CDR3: CASSDRQGLRGYTF; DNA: TGTGCCAGCAGTGATCGCCAGGGGTTGAGAGGCTACACCTTC
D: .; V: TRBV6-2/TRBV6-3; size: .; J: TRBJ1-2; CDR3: CASSYFSGQSRTGYTF; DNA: TGTGCCAGCAGTTACTTTAGTGGACAGTCAAGAACTGGCTACACCTTC
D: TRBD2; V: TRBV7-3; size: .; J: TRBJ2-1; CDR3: CASSPASLAGGKNEQFF; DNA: TGTGCCAGCAGCCCAGCATCTTTGGCGGGGGGTAAGAATGAGCAGTTCTTC
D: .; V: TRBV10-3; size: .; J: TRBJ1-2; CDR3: CAIRNGSAYGYTF; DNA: TGTGCCATCAGGAACGGGTCCGCCTATGGCTACACCTTC
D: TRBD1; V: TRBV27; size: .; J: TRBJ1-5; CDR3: CASSSGTGFGNQPQHF; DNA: TGTGCCAGCAGTTCCGGGACAGGGTTTGGCAATCAGCCCCAGCATTTT
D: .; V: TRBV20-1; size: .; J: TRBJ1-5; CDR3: CSASVGGGQPQHF; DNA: TGCAGTGCTAGTGTGGGAGGGGGTCAGCCCCAGCATTTT
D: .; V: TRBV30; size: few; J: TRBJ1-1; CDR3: CAWKTERYTEAFF; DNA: TGTGCCTGGAAGACGGAGCGATACACTGAAGCTTTCTTT
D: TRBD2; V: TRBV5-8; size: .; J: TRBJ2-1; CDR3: CASRLTGTSGLQFF; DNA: TGTGCCAGCCGACTAACCGGGACTAGCGGGCTGCAGTTCTTC
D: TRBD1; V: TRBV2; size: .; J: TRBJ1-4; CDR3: CARQGADEKLFF; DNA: TGTGCCAGACAGGGGGCCGATGAAAAACTGTTTTTT
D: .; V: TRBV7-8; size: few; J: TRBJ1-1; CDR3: CASSLTDSMNTEAFF; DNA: TGTGCCAGCAGCCTGACGGACAGCATGAACACTGAAGCTTTCTTT
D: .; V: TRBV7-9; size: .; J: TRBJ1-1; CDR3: CASSNGLNTEAFF; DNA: TGTGCCAGCAGCAATGGCTTGAACACTGAAGCTTTCTTT
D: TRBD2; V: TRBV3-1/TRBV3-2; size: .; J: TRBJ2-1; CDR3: CASSQDSVGGAWYNEQFF; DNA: TGTGCCAGCAGCCAAGACTCGGTCGGGGGGGCTTGGTACAATGAGCAGTTCTTC
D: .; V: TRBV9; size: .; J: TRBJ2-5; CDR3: CASSVSGASQETQYF; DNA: TGTGCCAGCAGCGTCTCAGGGGCCTCACAAGAGACCCAGTACTTC
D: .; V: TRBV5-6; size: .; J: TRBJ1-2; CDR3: CASSLKGGEGTGYGYTF; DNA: TGTGCCAGCAGCTTAAAAGGAGGGGAGGGGACGGGATATGGCTACACCTTC
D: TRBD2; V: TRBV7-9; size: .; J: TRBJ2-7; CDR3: CASSRNRLSGGDEQYF; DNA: TGTGCCAGCAGCCGAAATCGCCTTAGCGGGGGCGACGAGCAGTACTTC
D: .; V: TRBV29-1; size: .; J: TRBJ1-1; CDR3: CSVEQGGTEAFF; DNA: TGCAGCGTTGAGCAGGGAGGGACTGAAGCTTTCTTT
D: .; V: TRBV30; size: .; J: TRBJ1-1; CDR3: CAWQNSPGDTEAFF; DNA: TGTGCCTGGCAGAACAGCCCCGGAGACACTGAAGCTTTCTTT
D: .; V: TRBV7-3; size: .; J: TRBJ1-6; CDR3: CASSFGTQSGNSPLHF; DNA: TGTGCCAGCAGCTTCGGGACGCAATCTGGTAATTCACCCCTCCACTTT
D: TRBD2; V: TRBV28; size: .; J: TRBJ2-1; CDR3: CASIWASGGTEQFF; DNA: TGTGCCAGCATATGGGCTAGCGGGGGTACCGAGCAGTTCTTC
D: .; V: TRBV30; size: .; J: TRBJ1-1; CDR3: CAWSGQLNTEAFF; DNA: TGTGCCTGGAGTGGGCAGCTGAACACTGAAGCTTTCTTT
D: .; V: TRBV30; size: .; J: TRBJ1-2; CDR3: CAWMKEQGKYGYTF; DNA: TGTGCCTGGATGAAAGAGCAGGGAAAATATGGCTACACCTTC
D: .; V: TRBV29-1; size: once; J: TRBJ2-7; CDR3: CSVGTRLAYEQYF; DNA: TGCAGCGTTGGGACACGCTTAGCCTACGAGCAGTACTTC